One sample yielded the 14 T cell receptor beta chains listed below, sequenced in a study of T cells after yellow fever vaccination. MiXCR, applied by TCRdb to the 5' RACE reads, yields one record per CDR3 protein. The table shows 250,000 to 350,000 distinct CDR3 sequences, with 6.5% to 8.5% occurring only once. The material was PBMCs, obtained roughly 46 days after the first yellow fever vaccination. The receptor set was obtained from a man between 18 and 29 years old who received the YFV17D yellow fever vaccine.

Of note for this clonotype: A read error may account for a junction end that differs from germline. The V call is TRBV7-7, the J call TRBJ2-2, with D perhaps TRBD2 (5 bases). CDR1 is SSHAT and CDR2 is FNYEAQ in the germline V gene (reference sequence). The CDR3 totals 15 residues. The CDR3 region is CASSLAAAGTGELFF. The CDR3 DNA is TGTGCTAGCAGCTTAGCTGCGGCGGGCACCGGGGAGCTGTTTTTT.

The chain joins TRBV4-3 to TRBJ2-3, with D maybe TRBD1 (6 bases). From germline, CDR1 is LGHNA and CDR2 YSLEER. There are 16 residues in the CDR3. The germline V and J ends were trimmed by 4 bases and 0 bases, with 14 bases remaining between them. In nucleotides, the CDR3 is TGCGCCAGCAGCCCCCGAGGGGGACCTAGCACAGATACGCAGTATTTT. It specifies CASSPRGGPSTDTQYF.

This clonotype appeared a few times. The chain links TRBV5-1 to TRBJ2-5; D is unresolved. The CDR3 runs to 13 residues. Per germline, CDR1 SGHRS and CDR2 YFSETQ. V was pared by 1 base and J by 2 bases, with 6 bases between. CDR3 DNA: TGCGCCAGCAGCTTGTTCCAGCAAGAGACCCAGTACTTC. This translates into CASSLFQQETQYF.

J is TRBJ1-4 and V is TRBV5-1; TRBD1 aligns across 9 bases. From germline, CDR1 is SGHRS and CDR2 YFSETQ. The CDR3 consists of 16 residues. The ends lost 0 bases at V and 10 bases at J; junction bases unmatched: 10. The CDR3 region is CASSLVAGTGSGKLFF. The DNA for the CDR3 is TGCGCCAGCAGCTTGGTAGCCGGGACAGGGAGTGGAAAACTGTTTTTT.

The CDR3 region is CASIMAPGQILYGYTF. As DNA, the CDR3 is TGTGCCAGCATCATGGCCCCGGGACAGATCCTTTATGGCTACACCTTC. J is TRBJ1-2 and V is TRBV6-2 or TRBV6-3, with 7 bases lining up with TRBD1. J lost 5 bases, V lost 7 bases, and 16 bases had no gene match. CDR1 and CDR2 (germline): MNHEY, SVGEGT. The CDR3 covers 16 residues.

The V call is TRBV7-3, the J call TRBJ1-6; perhaps TRBD1 as D (6 bases). The CDR3 totals 16 residues. V shed 0 bases and J shed 6 bases, with 12 bases lying between them. CDR1 SGHTA and CDR2 FQGTGA come from the germline V gene. DNA of the CDR3: TGTGCCAGCAGCTTAACGGGGGCAGAGCTTAATTCACCCCTCCACTTT. Its protein product is CASSLTGAELNSPLHF.

This clonotype appeared a few times. V is TRBV28 and J is TRBJ2-3; perhaps D is TRBD1 or TRBD2 (5 bases each). With 7 bases removed from V and 6 bases from J, the gap between germline ends came to 20 bases. This CDR3 is built from 15 residues. From germline, CDR1 is MDHEN and CDR2 SYDVKM. The CDR3 sequence is CASIPDGANLDTQYF. CDR3 nucleotides: TGTGCCAGCATTCCCGACGGGGCCAACCTCGATACGCAGTATTTT. Together with reference TRBV28 and TRBJ2-3, the CDR3 gives the full variable domain: DVKVTQSSRYLVKRTGEKVFLECVQDMDHENMFWYRQDPGLGLRLIYFSYDVKMKEKGDIPEGYSVSREKKERFSLILESASTNQTSMYLCASIPDGANLDTQYFGPGTRLTVL.

Comment on this clonotype: Germline is not matched at one junction end, which may reflect a read error. V is TRBV28 and J is TRBJ2-5, with TRBD1 matching over 7 bases. The CDR3 sequence is 11 residues long. From germline, CDR1 is MDHEN and CDR2 SYDVKM. The CDR3 coding sequence is TGTGCCACCTCCAGTACAGGGGCCCTCAACTTC. Protein product: CATSSTGALNF.

The chain links TRBV6-5 to TRBJ2-7; D is uncertain. The CDR3 has 14 amino acids. The V gene lost 2 bases and the J gene lost 3 bases, with 11 bases spanning the gap. CDR1 is MNHEY and CDR2 is SVGAGI in the germline V gene. CDR3 region: CASSYAVGGYEQYV. The CDR3 DNA reads as TGTGCCAGCAGTTACGCCGTGGGTGGCTACGAGCAGTACGTC.

This clonotype showed up many times. The chain employs TRBV11-2 and TRBJ2-3, with D unclear. The CDR3 has 14 residues. The V gene's germline CDR1 is SGHAT and CDR2 FQNNGV. V was clipped by 1 base and J by 0 bases, with 5 bases between them. CDR3 sequence (DNA): TGTGCCAGCAGCTTAGTCAGGAGCACAGATACGCAGTATTTT. This codes for CASSLVRSTDTQYF. The full variable domain, completed using reference TRBV11-2 and TRBJ2-3, is EAGVAQSPRYKIIEKRQSVAFWCNPISGHATLYWYQQILGQGPKLLIQFQNNGVVDDSQLPKDRFSAERLKGVDSTLKIQPAKLEDSAVYLCASSLVRSTDTQYFGPGTRLTVL.

This clonotype was seen a few times. The rearrangement joins TRBV2 to TRBJ1-3, with TRBD1 as a possible D gene (5 bases). The V gene lost 8 bases and the J gene lost 0 bases, with 11 bases spanning the gap. There are 14 residues in the CDR3. Germline CDR1 and CDR2: SNHLY and FYNNEI. The CDR3 loop reads CASGTVYSGNTIYF. CDR3 DNA sequence: TGTGCCAGCGGGACGGTCTACTCTGGAAACACCATATATTTT.

This clonotype was detected only a few times. V and J are TRBV19 and TRBJ2-2, with 10 nucleotides matching TRBD1. V trimming: 6 bases; J trimming: 0 bases; junction bases outside the gene matches: 4. CDR1 is LNHDA, CDR2 SQIVND, per germline (reference sequence). The CDR3 covers 16 residues. CDR3 in DNA: TGTGCCAGTAGGGACAGGGGGAACCCGAACACCGGGGAGCTGTTTTTT. This translates into CASRDRGNPNTGELFF.

The V gene is TRBV25-1, the J gene TRBJ2-7, with 9 bases matching TRBD1. V trimming: 4 bases; J trimming: 6 bases; junction bases outside the gene matches: 4. Germline V lookup: CDR1 MGHDK, CDR2 SYGVNS. The CDR3 length is 13 residues. CDR3 coding DNA: TGTGCCAGCAGTGCCCTGACAGGGGGCGAGCAGTACGTC. Translated, it gives CASSALTGGEQYV.

This clonotype was counted a few times. The chain is built from TRBV5-1 and TRBJ2-2, with unresolved D. Germline lookup yields CDR1 SGHRS and CDR2 YFSETQ. Between the trimmed V and J ends, which lost 5 bases and 2 bases, there was a span of 10 bases. CDR3 length: 14 amino acids. The DNA of the CDR3 is TGCGCCAGCAGAGGTTCAGGAAACACCGGGGAGCTGTTTTTT. Its protein is CASRGSGNTGELFF.